Listed below are T cell receptor beta chains from one sample, sequenced in a study of blood T cells in healthy people across ages. TCRdb itself ran the 5' RACE reads through MiXCR, one entry per CDR3 protein. The table shows roughly 1.4 million distinct CDR3 sequences, with 45% to 70% occurring only once. What was sequenced was blood. These TCRs come from a man aged 18 to 30 in good health. The CDR3 runs from the conserved cysteine through the conserved F or W. A D gene is named only where the DNA matches it firmly. Clone size, where shown, is once, few, many, or a class for clones that have expanded.

d_call	clone_size	v_call	j_call	cdr3_aa	cdr3_nt
TRBD1	few	TRBV13	TRBJ1-1	CASSWTGLNTEAFF	TGTGCCAGCAGCTGGACAGGGCTGAACACTGAAGCTTTCTTT
TRBD1	-	TRBV14	TRBJ1-2	CASSQDRGLAYGYTF	TGTGCCAGCAGCCAAGACAGGGGGCTAGCCTATGGCTACACCTTC
TRBD1	-	TRBV28	TRBJ1-1	CASSLPGQGAFETEAFF	TGTGCCAGCAGTCTCCCGGGACAGGGGGCGTTTGAGACTGAAGCTTTCTTT
-	once	TRBV4-3	TRBJ2-7	CASSQWRGWAESYEQYF	TGCGCCAGCAGTCAATGGCGAGGGTGGGCGGAGTCCTACGAGCAGTACTTC
TRBD2	-	TRBV9	TRBJ2-7	CASSVGSGVDYEQYF	TGTGCCAGCAGCGTAGGGAGCGGGGTAGACTACGAGCAGTACTTC
TRBD1	-	TRBV4-1	TRBJ2-3	CASSQRTGGEDTQYF	TGCGCCAGCAGCCAAAGGACAGGGGGCGAAGATACGCAGTATTTT
TRBD1	-	TRBV5-1	TRBJ1-1	CASSSTDRGVPEAFF	TGCGCCAGCAGCAGCACAGACAGGGGAGTTCCTGAAGCTTTCTTT
TRBD1	-	TRBV6-6	TRBJ2-1	CASSFPRDRGLDEQFF	TGTGCCAGCAGTTTTCCCCGGGACAGGGGGCTCGACGAGCAGTTCTTC
-	-	TRBV4-1	TRBJ1-5	CASSQDEGGQPQHF	TGCGCCAGCAGCCAAGACGAGGGTGGCCAGCCCCAGCATTTT
TRBD2	-	TRBV29-1	TRBJ2-1	CSVTVAGGRYEQFF	TGCAGCGTCACCGTAGCGGGGGGGCGGTATGAGCAGTTCTTC
-	-	TRBV5-1	TRBJ2-7	CASSYQRGQYEQYF	TGCGCCAGCAGCTACCAGCGGGGACAATACGAGCAGTACTTC
-	once	TRBV20-1	TRBJ2-1	CSARGGTASEQFF	TGCAGTGCTAGAGGCGGGACTGCCTCAGAGCAGTTCTTC
TRBD2	-	TRBV5-1	TRBJ2-5	CASSRIAGLQETQYF	TGCGCCAGCAGTAGGATAGCGGGACTTCAAGAGACCCAGTACTTC
-	few	TRBV6-1	TRBJ1-2	CASMFEVYGYTF	TGTGCCAGCATGTTTGAAGTCTATGGCTACACCTTC
TRBD1	-	TRBV3-1	TRBJ1-2	CASSQGDRGPRGYTF	TGTGCCAGCAGCCAAGGGGACAGGGGGCCGCGAGGCTACACCTTC
TRBD1	once	TRBV9	TRBJ2-5	CASSVLQGVRETQYF	TGTGCCAGCAGCGTATTACAGGGGGTTAGGGAGACCCAGTACTTC
-	-	TRBV28	TRBJ2-1	CASRWDSDYNEQFF	TGTGCCAGCAGGTGGGACTCAGACTACAATGAGCAGTTCTTC
-	-	TRBV12-3/TRBV12-4	TRBJ2-3	CASRKTNEDTQYF	TGTGCCAGCAGAAAGACCAATGAAGATACGCAGTATTTT
-	-	TRBV20-1	TRBJ2-1	CSARLAISLNEQFF	TGCAGTGCTCGTCTAGCGATCTCTTTGAATGAGCAGTTCTTC
TRBD1	-	TRBV27	TRBJ2-7	CASRPDRGAGYEQYF	TGTGCCAGCAGACCCGACAGGGGGGCGGGCTACGAGCAGTACTTC
-	-	TRBV4-2	TRBJ2-7	CVSSQDAGVQAYEQYF	TGTGTCAGCAGCCAAGATGCCGGAGTACAGGCCTACGAGCAGTACTTC
-	-	TRBV4-3	TRBJ2-4	CASSQARGRDIQYF	TGCGCCAGCAGCCAAGCAAGAGGTCGGGACATTCAGTACTTC
-	once	TRBV4-1	TRBJ2-5	CASSQVPDLETQYF	TGCGCCAGCAGCCAAGTGCCAGACCTAGAGACCCAGTACTTC
-	-	TRBV7-2	TRBJ2-3	CASSPGALRTDTQYF	TGTGCCAGCAGCCCGGGTGCACTACGCACAGATACGCAGTATTTT
-	-	TRBV28	TRBJ2-3	CASSPGWSAQYF	TGTGCCAGCAGTCCTGGGTGGTCCGCGCAGTATTTT
-	-	TRBV6-5	TRBJ2-1	CASSYAKRDTLAPGVHEQFF	TGTGCCAGCAGTTACGCCAAACGGGACACCCTAGCCCCGGGGGTTCATGAGCAGTTCTTC
-	few	TRBV6-2/TRBV6-3	TRBJ1-5	CASSYVQDYSNQPQHF	TGTGCCAGCAGTTACGTCCAGGACTATAGCAATCAGCCCCAGCATTTT
-	few	TRBV10-3	TRBJ2-4	CAISESGATDRGIQYF	TGTGCCATCAGTGAGTCGGGGGCTACCGATAGAGGCATTCAGTACTTC
TRBD2	-	TRBV3-1	TRBJ2-1	CASSPRTSGYYNEQFF	TGTGCCAGCAGCCCCCGGACTAGCGGGTACTACAATGAGCAGTTCTTC
TRBD2	once	TRBV7-9	TRBJ2-3	CANSVSAGLHPNTQYF	TGTGCCAACAGCGTATCAGCGGGGCTACATCCGAATACGCAGTATTTT
-	-	TRBV4-2	TRBJ2-6	CASSQDGVSGANVLTF	TGTGCCAGCAGCCAAGATGGGGTCTCTGGGGCCAACGTCCTGACTTTC
-	-	TRBV27	TRBJ2-7	CASSLETAKGDDYEQYF	TGTGCCAGCAGTTTAGAGACGGCGAAAGGGGACGACTACGAGCAGTACTTC
TRBD2	-	TRBV20-1	TRBJ2-5	CSATSGGADQETQYF	TGCAGTGCTACTAGCGGGGGGGCCGATCAAGAGACCCAGTACTTC
TRBD2	-	TRBV10-1	TRBJ2-3	CASNVAGEGDTQYF	TGCGCCAGCAATGTAGCGGGAGAGGGAGATACGCAGTATTTT
-	-	TRBV7-8	TRBJ1-2	CASSTRTLGVYGYTF	TGTGCCAGCAGCACCCGTACACTAGGGGTCTATGGCTACACCTTC
-	-	TRBV7-9	TRBJ1-2	CASSLVEDSYGYTF	TGTGCCAGCAGCTTAGTCGAGGACAGCTATGGCTACACCTTC
-	-	TRBV29-1	TRBJ1-1	CSVGVQGRGTEAFF	TGCAGCGTTGGGGTGCAGGGGAGGGGAACTGAAGCTTTCTTT
-	-	TRBV2	TRBJ2-7	CASSEARSEGGEQYF	TGTGCCAGCAGTGAAGCGCGAAGTGAAGGGGGCGAGCAGTACTTC
-	-	TRBV11-2	TRBJ2-5	CASNSRPQETQYF	TGTGCCAGCAACTCCAGGCCCCAAGAGACCCAGTACTTC
TRBD2	-	TRBV4-1	TRBJ2-7	CASSQDRTSGGVYEQYF	TGCGCCAGCAGCCAAGATCGGACTAGCGGGGGAGTCTATGAGCAGTACTTC
TRBD2	few	TRBV12-3/TRBV12-4	TRBJ2-1	CASSLSLAGDSYNEQFF	TGTGCCAGCAGTTTGTCATTAGCGGGTGACTCCTACAATGAGCAGTTCTTC
TRBD1	few	TRBV7-9	TRBJ2-1	CASSLGQGQVDNEQFF	TGTGCCAGCAGCTTGGGCCAGGGACAGGTAGACAATGAGCAGTTCTTC
-	-	TRBV12-3/TRBV12-4	TRBJ1-2	CASRKLGGNYGYTF	TGTGCCAGCAGAAAACTAGGGGGTAACTATGGCTACACCTTC
-	-	TRBV9	TRBJ2-5	CASSFRDAGGSQYF	TGTGCCAGCAGCTTCCGGGACGCAGGGGGGTCCCAGTACTTC
-	few	TRBV20-1	TRBJ2-7	CSASTRGYEQYF	TGCAGTGCTAGTACTAGGGGGTACGAGCAGTACTTC
-	-	TRBV6-1	TRBJ1-2	CASSEHGNYEGYTF	TGTGCCAGCAGTGAACACGGCAACTATGAGGGCTACACCTTC